A single sample is the source of the 29 T cell receptor beta chains below, sequenced in a study of blood T cell repertoires in COVID-19. Assay used: immunoSEQ multiplex PCR; TCRdb lists only in-frame clones, some missing. The sample includes around 190,000 clones, roughly 75% of them seen just once. Sequenced input: peripheral blood. The receptors were gathered from a man in his 70s with active or convalescent COVID-19.

The CDR3 coding sequence is TGTGCCAGCAGCTCTTCCGCGGGCGCCTACAATGAGCAGTTCTTC. It is translated as CASSSSAGAYNEQFF. This chain joins TRBV11-2 and TRBJ2-1; D might be TRBD2 (5 bases). Germline-derived CDR1 and CDR2 are SGHAT and FQNNGV. V was trimmed by 4 bases and J by 2 bases, leaving 12 bases between them. The CDR3 totals 15 residues.

V and J are TRBV6-5 and TRBJ1-5; D ambiguous. Deletions cut 7 bases from V and 0 bases from J, with 4 bases between. This CDR3 spans 12 amino acids. In germline, CDR1 is MNHEY, CDR2 SVGAGI. CDR3 DNA sequence: TGTGCCAGCAAATATAGCAATCAGCCCCAGCATTTT. Translating it yields CASKYSNQPQHF.

The V gene is TRBV29-1, the J gene TRBJ1-1; D possibly corresponds to TRBD1 (6 bases). Trimming removed 7 bases from V and 10 bases from J, with 16 bases in between. The CDR3 is 11 amino acids. Germline V lookup: CDR1 SQVTM, CDR2 ANQGSEA. CDR3 coding DNA: TGCAGCGCTAGCCAGGGGCTGGTAGCTTTCTTT. Translation: CSASQGLVAFF.

The rearrangement joins TRBV10-3 to TRBJ1-3; D call uncertain. Per the germline V gene, CDR1 is ENHRY and CDR2 is SYGVKD. The V end was cut by 5 bases, the J end by 4 bases, with 15 bases between. The CDR3 runs 15 residues. The DNA of the CDR3 is TGTGCCATCAGTTACGAACAGTTCTCCGGAAACACCATATATTTT. Residues: CAISYEQFSGNTIYF.

This clone came up a few times. In DNA, the CDR3 is TGTGCCAGCAGCTTAGGGGCAGATTATCAGCCCCAGCATTTT. Its protein is CASSLGADYQPQHF. The chain recombines TRBV7-8 with TRBJ1-5; D gene ambiguous. The CDR3 extends over 14 amino acids. Germline V gene lookup returns CDR1 SGHVS and CDR2 FQNEAQ. V was shortened by 1 base and J by 5 bases, with 9 bases between the two germline ends.

The V call is TRBV5-1, the J call TRBJ2-5; 8 bases line up with TRBD2. The J segment lost 2 bases and the V segment lost 0 bases, leaving 3 bases of the junction unmatched. Germline loops: CDR1 SGHRS, CDR2 YFSETQ. The CDR3 extends over 15 amino acids. CDR3 in DNA: TGCGCCAGCAGCTTGGGATCTAGCGGGCAAGAGACCCAGTACTTC. Amino acid sequence: CASSLGSSGQETQYF.

The chain uses TRBV7-2 and TRBJ2-2; 10 bases match TRBD1. Per the germline V gene, CDR1 is SGHTA and CDR2 is FQGNSA. CDR3 length: 16 amino acids. The ends lost 5 bases at V and 4 bases at J; junction bases unmatched: 7. DNA of the CDR3: TGTGCCAGCAGCACAAGACAGGGGGCGGTCACCGGGGAGCTGTTTTTT. It translates to CASSTRQGAVTGELFF.

This clone was counted once. This chain joins TRBV5-1 and TRBJ1-1; 9 nucleotides agree with TRBD1. The CDR3 spans 14 residues. The trim removed 4 bases at V and 6 bases at J, leaving 7 bases unmatched. In germline, CDR1 is SGHRS, CDR2 YFSETQ. This CDR3 reads CASSPGQGMAEAFF. The CDR3 DNA reads as TGCGCCAGCAGCCCCGGACAGGGGATGGCTGAAGCTTTCTTT.

The genes are TRBV4-2 and TRBJ2-3; weak D call: TRBD2 (7 bases). Germline V CDR1 and CDR2: LGHNA, YNFKEQ. This CDR3 has 18 residues. The germline V and J ends were trimmed by 2 bases and 2 bases, with 20 bases remaining between them. CDR3 region: CASSQSRGGVDPTDTQYF. CDR3 in DNA: TGTGCCAGCAGCCAATCGAGGGGGGGTGTCGACCCCACAGATACGCAGTATTTT.

The chain has TRBV30 and TRBJ2-2; a possible D gene is TRBD2 (5 bases). Germline V gene sequence: CDR1 GTSNPN, CDR2 SVGIG (reference sequence). V was trimmed by 3 bases and J by 2 bases, leaving 7 bases between them. The CDR3 runs 13 residues. The CDR3 reads CAWSGLNTGELFF. In DNA, the CDR3 is TGTGCCTGGAGCGGACTTAACACCGGGGAGCTGTTTTTT.

The count of this clone is one. The rearrangement links TRBV7-2 to TRBJ2-7; a possible D gene is TRBD2 (5 bases). The CDR3 spans 12 residues. Germline lookup yields CDR1 SGHTA and CDR2 FQGNSA. V lost 5 bases to trimming and J lost 5 bases, with 10 bases between them. The DNA of the CDR3 is TGTGCCAGCAGCATGGGGAGCCACGAGCAGTACTTC. Protein product: CASSMGSHEQYF.

The V gene is TRBV30, the J gene TRBJ2-3; possible D gene TRBD1, 6 bases. The CDR3 runs 14 residues. Germline CDR1 GTSNPN, CDR2 SVGIG (reference sequence). Trimming shortened V by 2 bases and J by 3 bases, and 12 bases separated the two germline ends. The DNA of the CDR3 is TGTGCCTGGAGTTCCCAGGGGCTGACAGATACGCAGTATTTT. Residues: CAWSSQGLTDTQYF.

This rearrangement joins TRBV2 to TRBJ2-5, with 11 bases aligning to TRBD2. The CDR3 extends over 14 amino acids. Germline V gene data show CDR1 as SNHLY and CDR2 as FYNNEI. Germline trimming cut 5 bases from V and 5 bases from J; bases unmatched to any gene: 4. The chain's CDR3 is CASSRLAGKETQYF. In DNA, the CDR3 is TGTGCCAGCAGTAGACTAGCGGGAAAGGAGACCCAGTACTTC.

The chain couples TRBV11-1 to TRBJ1-6; D is uncertain. Trimming removed 8 bases at V and 3 bases at J, with 8 bases between. CDR3 length: 13 residues. Looked up from germline, CDR1 is SGHAT and CDR2 is FQDESV (reference sequence). DNA of the CDR3: TGTGCCAGCTCGCCAGGCTATAATTCACCCCTCCACTTT. Amino acids: CASSPGYNSPLHF.

The CDR3 bases are TGCAGTGCCGGAGTTACGAGCGCTTTCTTT. It encodes CSAGVTSAFF. This chain links TRBV20-1 with TRBJ1-1; no reliable D call. The CDR3 length is 10 residues. The germline V gene encodes CDR1 DFQATT and CDR2 SNEGSKA (reference sequence). V lost 6 bases to trimming and J lost 11 bases, with 13 bases between them.

There are a few counts of this clone. V gene TRBV5-5 combines with J gene TRBJ2-2; 11 positions agree with TRBD1. Trimming at V came to 4 bases and at J to 3 bases, leaving 2 bases not matched to a gene. CDR1 SGHKS and CDR2 YYEKEE come from the germline V gene (reference sequence). The CDR3 runs to 15 residues. CDR3 in amino acids: CASSRDRGDTGELFF. CDR3 nucleotides: TGTGCCAGCAGCCGGGACAGGGGGGACACCGGGGAGCTGTTTTTT.

This rearrangement joins TRBV9 to TRBJ1-5, with TRBD1 as a possible D gene (5 bases). This CDR3 comprises 14 residues. The ends were cut back, 3 bases at V and 2 bases at J, with 9 bases in the middle. Germline CDR1 and CDR2: SGDLS and YYNGEE. The CDR3, as DNA: TGTGCCAGCAGCGAAACAGGACGCAATCAGCCCCAGCATTTT. Residues: CASSETGRNQPQHF. The full variable domain, completed using reference TRBV9 and TRBJ1-5, is DSGVTQTPKHLITATGQRVTLRCSPRSGDLSVYWYQQSLDQGLQFLIQYYNGEERAKGNILERFSAQQFPDLHSELNLSSLELGDSALYFCASSETGRNQPQHFGDGTRLSIL.

This clone was observed a single time. The chain links TRBV5-1 to TRBJ2-5, with 7 bases matching TRBD1. Trimming cost V 1 base and J 4 bases; bases outside gene matches: 7. Germline CDR1 is SGHRS and CDR2 is YFSETQ. This CDR3 spans 15 amino acids. CDR3: CASSLMRQGIETQYF. The CDR3 nucleotides read TGCGCCAGCAGCTTGATGAGACAGGGAATAGAGACCCAGTACTTC.

The chain employs TRBV12-5 and TRBJ2-5; 7 bases agree with TRBD1. This CDR3 has 16 amino acids. Germline assignment: CDR1 LGHNT and CDR2 FRNRAP. J lost 0 bases, V lost 3 bases, and 7 bases had no gene match. The CDR3: CASGFGGQAYQETQYF. The CDR3 DNA follows: TGTGCTAGTGGTTTTGGAGGACAGGCGTACCAAGAGACCCAGTACTTC.

This clone is a singleton in its sample. This chain connects TRBV2 to TRBJ1-1, with 7 bases identical to TRBD1. Unmatched junction bases numbered 6, after V lost 8 bases and J lost 3 bases. The CDR3 runs 13 residues. Germline V gene data show CDR1 as SNHLY and CDR2 as FYNNEI. In nucleotides, the CDR3 is TGTGCCAGCGGGGGCAGGGGGGACACTGAAGCTTTCTTT. This sequence encodes CASGGRGDTEAFF.

The chain uses TRBV2 and TRBJ2-5; D call uncertain. Germline assignment: CDR1 SNHLY and CDR2 FYNNEI. V shed 4 bases and J shed 5 bases, with 8 bases lying between them. The CDR3 spans 12 residues. CDR3 loop: CASSVEWETQYF. DNA of the CDR3: TGTGCCAGCAGTGTAGAGTGGGAGACCCAGTACTTC.

The chain couples TRBV24-1 to TRBJ2-2, with TRBD1 matching over 8 bases. Germline values: CDR1 KGHDR, CDR2 SFDVKD. Losses at the gene ends were 4 bases for V and 3 bases for J; bases not matched to a gene: 6. The CDR3 consists of 16 residues. The CDR3 DNA reads TGTGCCACCAGTGACGGTCAGGGGGCGCACACCGGGGAGCTGTTTTTT. Its protein product is CATSDGQGAHTGELFF.

J is TRBJ1-2 and V is TRBV18, with TRBD1 as a possible D gene (6 bases). V gave up 0 bases and J gave up 5 bases, with 19 bases separating them. In germline, CDR1 is KGHSH, CDR2 LQKENI. The length of the CDR3 is 17 residues. The CDR3 sequence: CASSPPGGAPSKYGYTF. The CDR3 region has the DNA TGTGCCAGCTCACCACCGGGGGGGGCGCCGTCCAAGTATGGCTACACCTTC.

The rearrangement uses TRBV5-5 and TRBJ1-2; 9 bases map to TRBD1. The CDR3 totals 17 residues. Germline lookup yields CDR1 SGHKS and CDR2 YYEKEE (reference sequence). The ends lost 4 bases at V and 6 bases at J; junction bases unmatched: 16. The CDR3 nucleotides are TGTGCCAGCAGCCCCGGACAGGGGACTACTCTTGGACATGGCTACACCTTC. This encodes CASSPGQGTTLGHGYTF.

This chain uses TRBV27 with TRBJ1-6; 8 bases line up with TRBD1. The J segment lost 8 bases and the V segment lost 7 bases, leaving 10 bases of the junction unmatched. The CDR3 runs 15 residues. Germline V gives CDR1 MNHEY, CDR2 SMNVEV (reference sequence). The CDR3 protein is CASTVQSDRDSPLHF. DNA for the CDR3: TGTGCCAGCACGGTTCAGTCGGACAGGGATTCACCCCTCCACTTT.

This chain joins TRBV7-9 and TRBJ2-5; 9 nucleotides line up with TRBD2. CDR1 and CDR2 (germline): SEHNR, FQNEAQ (reference sequence). The CDR3 runs 15 residues. The trim removed 5 bases at V and 7 bases at J, leaving 11 bases unmatched. CDR3 in amino acids: CASSLGVAGVGTQYF. CDR3 DNA sequence: TGTGCCAGCAGCCTCGGGGTAGCGGGGGTCGGGACCCAGTACTTC.

As DNA, the CDR3 is TGTGCCAGTGACCGTACAGGGGGCGGTAACTATGGCTACACCTTC. Translating it yields CASDRTGGGNYGYTF. J is TRBJ1-2 and V is TRBV19; 9 bases fit TRBD1. The ends lost 8 bases at V and 1 base at J; junction bases unmatched: 8. Germline values: CDR1 LNHDA, CDR2 SQIVND (reference sequence). CDR3 length: 15 amino acids. The full variable domain, rest sourced from reference TRBV19 and TRBJ1-2, is DGGITQSPKYLFRKEGQNVTLSCEQNLNHDAMYWYRQDPGQGLRLIYYSQIVNDFQKGDIAEGYSVSREKKESFPLTVTSAQKNPTAFYLCASDRTGGGNYGYTFGSGTRLTVV.

The J gene is TRBJ2-5, the V gene TRBV6-5; 7 bases are a match to TRBD2. Per the germline V gene, CDR1 is MNHEY and CDR2 is SVGAGI. V lost 6 bases to trimming and J lost 5 bases; unmatched junction nucleotides: 9. The CDR3 sequence is 14 residues long. The CDR3 loop is CASRAVGGEETQYF. The CDR3 nucleotides read TGTGCCAGCAGGGCAGTGGGGGGGGAGGAGACCCAGTACTTC.

The chain links TRBV10-1 to TRBJ2-1; D might be TRBD1 (6 bases). V lost 5 bases and J lost 1, with 12 bases in between. CDR1 and CDR2 (germline): WNHNN, SYGVQD (reference sequence). This CDR3 is 15 amino acids long. The CDR3 bases are TGCGCCAGCAGTCCCTACAGGGAATCCTACAATGAGCAGTTCTTC. Translation: CASSPYRESYNEQFF.